The rows below give T cell receptor beta chains drawn from one sample of a study of early T cells in non-severe SARS-CoV-2 infection. TCRdb called the 5' RACE reads again in MiXCR, with one record for every CDR3 protein. The table has around 83,000 distinct CDR3 sequences, about 12% seen once. This specimen was whole blood, taken at baseline. These receptors were collected from an adult who was a healthcare worker with PCR-confirmed SARS-CoV-2 infection or an uninfected control (not recorded which). Each CDR3 is given with its conserved first and last residue. The D gene is left open where the match is weak. Clone size is given for some rows only: seen once, a few or many times, or a class if the clone is expanded.

v_call	d_call	j_call	clone_size	cdr3_aa	cdr3_nt
TRBV29-1	.	TRBJ2-2	few	CSVADRNTGELFF	TGCAGCGTGGCGGACAGGAACACCGGGGAGCTGTTTTTT
TRBV4-1	TRBD1	TRBJ2-1	many	CASSQDESTGDEQFF	TGCGCCAGCAGCCAAGATGAGTCAACAGGGGATGAGCAGTTCTTC
TRBV20-1	.	TRBJ1-5	many	CSARDSGEGGQPQHF	TGCAGTGCTAGAGATAGTGGAGAGGGGGGTCAGCCCCAGCATTTT
TRBV12-3/TRBV12-4	.	TRBJ2-4	few	CASSWRRGVGSKNIQYF	TGTGCCAGCAGTTGGAGGAGAGGGGTAGGGTCCAAAAACATTCAGTACTTC
TRBV7-3	.	TRBJ2-7	.	CASSLSAVYEQYF	TGTGCCAGCAGCTTATCGGCGGTTTACGAGCAGTACTTC
TRBV29-1	.	TRBJ2-1	.	CSVENGFGEQFF	TGCAGCGTTGAAAACGGATTCGGGGAGCAGTTCTTC
TRBV29-1	TRBD2	TRBJ2-7	few	CSVETLAGQTYEQYF	TGCAGCGTTGAAACACTAGCGGGCCAGACCTACGAGCAGTACTTC
TRBV7-8	.	TRBJ2-5	.	CASSLTLDGGETQYF	TGTGCCAGCAGCCTTACCTTGGACGGAGGAGAGACCCAGTACTTC
TRBV10-3	TRBD1	TRBJ2-1	few	CATGQGGNEQFF	TGTGCCACCGGACAGGGGGGCAATGAGCAGTTCTTC
TRBV5-5	.	TRBJ2-5	.	CASSLVQRQETQYF	TGTGCCAGCAGCTTGGTCCAGCGCCAAGAGACCCAGTACTTC
TRBV28	.	TRBJ2-3	many	CASSLLGGPDTQYF	TGTGCCAGCAGTTTACTCGGGGGACCTGATACGCAGTATTTT
TRBV12-3/TRBV12-4	TRBD2	TRBJ2-3	few	CASRLTSGSKDTQYF	TGTGCCAGCAGACTGACTAGCGGGAGTAAGGATACGCAGTATTTT
TRBV11-2	.	TRBJ2-5	few	CASSLDGPRGETQYF	TGTGCCAGCAGCTTAGATGGACCCCGGGGAGAGACCCAGTACTTC
TRBV30	TRBD2	TRBJ2-7	few	CAWTSGGNEQYF	TGTGCCTGGACTAGCGGGGGGAACGAGCAGTACTTC
TRBV20-1	.	TRBJ2-5	few	CSAIEVVVGETQYF	TGCAGTGCTATCGAGGTTGTAGTTGGAGAGACCCAGTACTTC
TRBV11-1	.	TRBJ2-3	.	CASSSRVHRVEFTDTQYF	TGTGCCAGCAGCTCACGCGTCCACAGGGTCGAGTTCACAGATACGCAGTATTTT
TRBV9	TRBD1	TRBJ1-4	few	CASSVDQGDEKLFF	TGTGCCAGCAGCGTAGACCAGGGGGATGAAAAACTGTTTTTT
TRBV28	.	TRBJ2-7	.	CASSLSGSLEQYF	TGTGCCAGCAGTTTATCGGGTTCCCTCGAGCAGTACTTC
TRBV28	TRBD1	TRBJ2-7	few	CASSLLGTGGFYEQYF	TGTGCCAGCAGTTTATTGGGGACAGGGGGTTTCTACGAGCAGTACTTC
TRBV29-1	TRBD2	TRBJ2-7	.	CSVETSGGSYEQYF	TGCAGCGTTGAGACGAGCGGGGGCTCCTACGAGCAGTACTTC
TRBV7-8	.	TRBJ2-3	many	CASADDTQYF	TGTGCCAGCGCGGATGATACGCAGTATTTT
TRBV6-5	.	TRBJ2-1	.	CASSLYDPDNEQFF	TGTGCCAGCAGTCTCTACGACCCTGACAATGAGCAGTTCTTC
TRBV10-2	TRBD1	TRBJ2-3	few	CASSEPRTGVATDTQYF	TGCGCCAGCAGTGAGCCTAGGACAGGGGTGGCCACAGATACGCAGTATTTT
TRBV9	TRBD2	TRBJ2-1	many	CASATGTSGRNEQFF	TGTGCCAGCGCCACCGGGACTAGCGGTCGCAATGAGCAGTTCTTC
TRBV19	.	TRBJ2-7	few	CASSSKGYYEQYF	TGTGCCAGTAGTAGTAAGGGGTACTACGAGCAGTACTTC
TRBV10-2	.	TRBJ1-6	many	CASSPQRAYNSPLHF	TGCGCCAGCAGTCCACAGCGAGCCTATAATTCACCCCTCCACTTT
TRBV19	TRBD2	TRBJ2-5	few	CASSQRRGETQYF	TGTGCCAGTAGCCAGCGGCGGGGGGAGACCCAGTACTTC
TRBV28	TRBD1	TRBJ2-7	many	CASSFWDRVYEQYF	TGTGCCAGCAGTTTCTGGGACAGGGTCTACGAGCAGTACTTC
TRBV7-9	.	TRBJ2-1	.	CASSQLAGEQFF	TGTGCCAGCAGCCAACTCGCGGGTGAGCAGTTCTTC
TRBV12-3/TRBV12-4	.	TRBJ1-1	few	CASSPSRTEAFF	TGTGCCAGCTCTCCTTCAAGGACTGAAGCTTTCTTT
TRBV12-3/TRBV12-4	.	TRBJ1-2	few	CASSFGGSGYTF	TGTGCCAGCAGTTTCGGGGGCTCCGGCTACACCTTC
TRBV27	TRBD1	TRBJ1-6	.	CASSPRTGELGSPLHF	TGTGCCAGCAGTCCTCGGACAGGGGAGCTCGGTTCACCCCTCCACTTT
TRBV10-1	.	TRBJ2-7	many	CASSRGGEQYF	TGCGCCAGCTCCCGGGGCGGCGAGCAGTACTTC
TRBV7-6	.	TRBJ2-1	.	CASSPIRDNEQFF	TGTGCCAGCAGCCCCATTCGGGACAATGAGCAGTTCTTC
TRBV12-3/TRBV12-4	.	TRBJ2-1	few	CASSEETNSYNEQFF	TGTGCCAGCAGTGAGGAGACTAATTCCTACAATGAGCAGTTCTTC
TRBV24-1	.	TRBJ1-3	many	CATSDPTAGNTIYF	TGTGCCACCAGTGACCCGACAGCAGGAAACACCATATATTTT
TRBV7-2	TRBD1	TRBJ2-7	.	CASSLERDSSYEQYF	TGTGCCAGCAGCTTAGAAAGGGACAGCTCCTACGAGCAGTACTTC
TRBV5-1	TRBD2	TRBJ2-1	.	CASSGTSGYYNEQFF	TGCGCCAGCAGCGGGACTAGCGGCTACTACAATGAGCAGTTCTTC
TRBV24-1	.	TRBJ2-3	few	CATGDANRDTQYF	TGTGCCACCGGGGACGCCAACAGAGATACGCAGTATTTT
TRBV25-1	.	TRBJ2-3	.	CASRGGFSTDTQYF	TGTGCCAGCAGAGGCGGGTTTAGCACAGATACGCAGTATTTT
TRBV7-3	TRBD2	TRBJ2-3	few	CASSRSGGATDTQYF	TGTGCCAGCAGCCGTTCCGGGGGGGCGACAGATACGCAGTATTTT